These 21 T cell receptor beta chains share one sample of origin, sequenced in a study of spatial heterogeneity in lung cancer. One entry per CDR3 protein results from TCRdb running MiXCR on the 5' RACE reads. The table has about 5,400 distinct CDR3 sequences, roughly a third seen once. Time point indicated: sample taken at primary tumor resection. Extraction of whole RNA from tumor, nontumor lung or frozen PBMC preceded unsorted sequencing. Specimen: PBMCs, collected at surgery. The source of these receptors is a female donor with early-stage non-small cell lung cancer.

To note about this clonotype: This beta chain is a stray sequence in a library constructed for alpha chains; its clone size is not meaningful. The V call is TRBV28, the J call TRBJ1-5, with TRBD1 identical over 10 bases. Germline values: CDR1 MDHEN, CDR2 SYDVKM. CDR3 size: 16 residues. With V trimmed by 6 bases and J by 4 bases, 9 bases remained unmatched. Here the CDR3 DNA reads TGTGCCAGCAGCCCGGGACAGGGGTCCGTTAATCAGCCCCAGCATTTT. Residues: CASSPGQGSVNQPQHF.

Worth noting for this clonotype: This beta chain is an unintended read in a library built for alpha chains; its size means little. The CDR3 nucleotides are TGTGCCAGCAGCGCGCAGGGCACAGATACGCAGTATTTT. Amino acids: CASSAQGTDTQYF. The chain links TRBV2 to TRBJ2-3; D unclear. Trimming pared 6 bases from V and 1 base from J, leaving 8 bases between. This CDR3 spans 13 amino acids. From germline, CDR1 is SNHLY and CDR2 FYNNEI.

In the case of this clonotype: Because this beta chain is a stray read in a library intended to capture alpha chains, its abundance should not be given much weight. The CDR3 sequence: CSVDDWNTDTQYF. In nucleotides, the CDR3 is TGCAGCGTTGATGACTGGAACACAGATACGCAGTATTTT. The V gene is TRBV29-1, the J gene TRBJ2-3; D ambiguous. With 3 bases removed from V and 2 bases from J, the gap between germline ends came to 9 bases. CDR3 length: 13 amino acids. Germline loops: CDR1 SQVTM, CDR2 ANQGSEA.

In regard to this clonotype: This beta chain came through as a stray read in a library set up for alpha chains, and its size says little. The chain links TRBV6-2 or TRBV6-3 to TRBJ2-3; 9 bases line up with TRBD1. Trimming at V came to 4 bases and at J to 5 bases, leaving 4 bases not matched to a gene. The CDR3 sequence is 14 residues long. The V gene's germline CDR1 is MNHEY and CDR2 SVGEGT. The CDR3 loop reads CASSFGQGRDTQYF. The DNA of the CDR3 is TGTGCCAGCAGTTTCGGACAGGGGAGAGATACGCAGTATTTT.

Note on this clonotype: This beta chain appears as a stray read in a library generated for alpha chains; its size is not informative. V is TRBV12-3 or TRBV12-4 and J is TRBJ2-3, with 7 bases that match TRBD1. The ends lost 5 bases at V and 9 bases at J; junction bases unmatched: 8. This CDR3 has 13 amino acids. Here the CDR3 reads CASSLRQGSTQYF. The CDR3 bases are TGTGCCAGCAGTCTAAGACAGGGATCAACGCAGTATTTT.

In the case of this clonotype: Little can be read into the size of this beta chain, an off-target read in a library designed for alpha chains. The V call is TRBV7-2, the J call TRBJ2-5; D uncertain. The CDR3 runs to 11 residues. The V end was cut by 6 bases, the J end by 6 bases, with 8 bases between. Germline V CDR1 and CDR2: SGHTA, FQGNSA. The chain's CDR3 is CASRLGKTQYF. The CDR3 nucleotides are TGTGCCAGCAGACTTGGGAAGACCCAGTACTTC.

This clonotype was counted a few times. This beta chain slipped into a library made for alpha chains as a stray read, so its size is not meaningful. V is TRBV28 and J is TRBJ2-1; TRBD1 is a possible D gene (6 bases). CDR3 length: 16 amino acids. Germline V gene data show CDR1 as MDHEN and CDR2 as SYDVKM. With 2 bases removed from V and 4 bases from J, the gap between germline ends came to 15 bases. CDR3 sequence: CASSLIFGTLYNEQFF. The CDR3 bases are TGTGCCAGCAGTTTAATCTTTGGGACACTTTACAATGAGCAGTTCTTC.

As for this clonotype: A library prepared for alpha chains yielded this beta chain as an off-target read; its size is of little meaning. The gene calls are TRBV11-2 and TRBJ2-5; possible D gene TRBD2, 5 bases. V lost 1 base and J lost 1, with 13 bases in between. CDR1 is SGHAT and CDR2 is FQNNGV in the germline V gene. This CDR3 is 16 amino acids long. The CDR3 DNA sequence: TGTGCCAGCAGCTTAGTCAGCGAGGGTTTCCAAGAGACCCAGTACTTC. Translation gives CASSLVSEGFQETQYF.

With regard to this clonotype: This beta chain turned up in a library designed for alpha chains; as an off-target read, its abundance says little. This sequence joins TRBV12-3 or TRBV12-4 and TRBJ2-3; 10 bases are shared with TRBD2. V trimming: 8 bases; J trimming: 3 bases; junction bases outside the gene matches: 5. This CDR3 spans 14 amino acids. As DNA, the CDR3 is TGTGCCAGCTCGGGACTAGCGTCGACAGATACGCAGTATTTT. This sequence encodes CASSGLASTDTQYF.

Turning to this clonotype: Because this beta chain is a stray read in a library intended to capture alpha chains, its abundance should not be given much weight. The chain is built from TRBV4-1 and TRBJ2-2, with D hard to call. The CDR3 contains 17 residues. V dropped 4 bases and J dropped 0 bases, with 15 bases sitting between them. CDR1 is MGHRA and CDR2 is YSYEKL in the germline V gene. The CDR3 DNA sequence: TGCGCCAGCAGCCTCCCCCCGCGCAGCACGAACACCGGGGAGCTGTTTTTT. The encoded protein is CASSLPPRSTNTGELFF.

To note about this clonotype: This beta chain turned up in a library designed for alpha chains; as an off-target read, its abundance says little. The V call is TRBV11-2, the J call TRBJ2-5, with TRBD2 identical over 10 bases. V lost 3 bases and J lost 5; bases outside the gene matches: 3. Per germline, CDR1 SGHAT and CDR2 FQNNGV. The CDR3 spans 14 residues. This CDR3 reads CASSFTSGAETQYF. CDR3 bases: TGTGCCAGCAGCTTCACTAGCGGGGCCGAGACCCAGTACTTC.

This clonotype appeared a few times. The size of this beta chain means little, since it is a stray read in a library made for alpha chains. The chain couples TRBV7-6 to TRBJ2-5; D tentatively reads TRBD1 or TRBD2 (5 bases each). CDR3 length: 12 residues. Trimming took 3 bases from V and 4 from J, leaving 6 bases between them. The germline CDR1 and CDR2 sequences are SGHVS and FNYEAQ. The CDR3 spells CASSFGGETQYF. As DNA, the CDR3 is TGTGCCAGCAGCTTTGGGGGAGAGACCCAGTACTTC. The full variable domain, in which reference TRBV7-6 and TRBJ2-5 provide the parts outside the CDR3, is GAGVSQSPRYKVTKRGQDVALRCDPISGHVSLYWYRQALGQGPEFLTYFNYEAQQDKSGLPNDRFSAERPEGSISTLTIQRTEQRDSAMYRCASSFGGETQYFGPGTRLLVL.

On this clonotype: This beta chain appears as a stray read in a library generated for alpha chains; its size is not informative. This chain joins TRBV29-1 and TRBJ2-3; either TRBD1 or TRBD2 may fit D (5 bases each). The germline gives CDR1 SQVTM, CDR2 ANQGSEA. This CDR3 is 13 amino acids long. The germline V and J ends were trimmed by 4 bases and 6 bases, with 14 bases remaining between them. The DNA for the CDR3 is TGCAGCGTTGGGGAACGGGGCAGCGATACGCAGTATTTT. Amino acids: CSVGERGSDTQYF.

Comment on this clonotype: The library was prepared for alpha chains; this beta chain is a stray read, so its frequency means little. V usage is TRBV12-3 or TRBV12-4 and J usage is TRBJ2-2, with TRBD2 as a possible D gene (5 bases). This CDR3 region has 14 residues. V was pared by 6 bases and J by 6 bases, with 14 bases between. CDR3: CASRLTEGAGELFF. Written as DNA, the CDR3 is TGTGCCAGCAGGCTGACCGAGGGAGCCGGGGAGCTGTTTTTT.

By sample share, this clonotype is medium-sized. The junction departs from germline at one end; a sequencing error may be responsible. This beta chain lies outside the target of a library built for alpha chains; its clone size means little. The V call is TRBV29-1, the J call TRBJ2-3; D may correspond to TRBD1 or TRBD2 (5 bases each). CDR1 is SQVTM, CDR2 ANQGSEA, per germline. This CDR3 spans 13 amino acids. The CDR3, as DNA: TGCAGCGCCGACCCCCGGGGCACGGATACGCAGTATTTT. Its protein is CSADPRGTDTQYF.

This clonotype was seen a few times. This beta chain came through as a stray read in a library set up for alpha chains, and its size says little. This chain joins TRBV19 and TRBJ2-1; 10 bases are a match to TRBD1. Germline lookup yields CDR1 LNHDA and CDR2 SQIVND (reference sequence). J was trimmed by 9 bases and V by 8 bases; bases with no gene match: 7. The CDR3 length is 13 residues. DNA for the CDR3: TGTGCCAGTCGGGACAGGGGACAGAGTGAGCAGTTCTTC. Translation: CASRDRGQSEQFF.

With regard to this clonotype: Because the library targeted alpha chains, this beta chain is an off-target read whose size means little. The rearrangement uses TRBV5-1 and TRBJ2-1; the match to TRBD2 covers 7 bases. This CDR3 is built from 15 residues. J was trimmed by 5 bases and V by 3 bases; bases with no gene match: 8. CDR1 is SGHRS and CDR2 is YFSETQ in the germline V gene. The CDR3 protein is CASSSGGSGHNEQFF. CDR3 nucleotide sequence: TGCGCCAGCAGCTCGGGAGGTAGCGGGCACAATGAGCAGTTCTTC.

This clonotype turned up a few times. This beta chain came through as a stray read in a library set up for alpha chains, and its size says little. This sequence joins TRBV20-1 and TRBJ1-1, with D possibly being TRBD1 (5 bases). The V end lost 0 bases, the J end lost 3 bases, and 17 bases lay between the germline ends. Looked up from germline, CDR1 is DFQATT and CDR2 is SNEGSKA (reference sequence). This CDR3 spans 16 amino acids. Here the CDR3 DNA reads TGCAGTGCTAGAGATGTGGGGGAGGGATTGGACACTGAAGCTTTCTTT. Protein sequence: CSARDVGEGLDTEAFF.

This clonotype is labeled medium-sized. This beta chain was picked up by a library intended for alpha chains and is off target, so its count carries little meaning. The chain links TRBV7-9 to TRBJ2-7, with 11 bases that match TRBD2. V lost 5 bases to trimming and J lost 2 bases; unmatched junction nucleotides: 5. Germline values: CDR1 SEHNR, CDR2 FQNEAQ (reference sequence). This CDR3 has 15 residues. CDR3 residues: CASSPGTSGPYEQYF. The DNA for the CDR3 is TGTGCCAGCAGCCCCGGGACTAGCGGTCCCTACGAGCAGTACTTC.

This clonotype was found a few times. Because the library targeted alpha chains, this beta chain is an off-target read whose size means little. The chain employs TRBV5-1 and TRBJ2-3, with D perhaps TRBD1 (6 bases). The CDR3 spans 17 residues. Trimming removed 0 bases at V and 1 base at J, with 15 bases between. Germline assignment: CDR1 SGHRS and CDR2 YFSETQ. CDR3 sequence reads: CASSLAGVISGTDTQYF. In DNA form, the CDR3 reads TGCGCCAGCAGCTTGGCAGGGGTGATAAGTGGCACAGATACGCAGTATTTT.

Details on this clonotype: The library was built for alpha chains, so this beta chain is an off-target read and its size means little. This chain uses TRBV2 with TRBJ2-2; 9 positions agree with TRBD1. Germline lookup yields CDR1 SNHLY and CDR2 FYNNEI. The CDR3 sequence is 13 residues long. Trimming cost V 6 bases and J 7 bases; bases outside gene matches: 3. CDR3 sequence reads: CASSGTGIGELFF. The CDR3 DNA follows: TGTGCCAGCAGCGGGACAGGGATCGGGGAGCTGTTTTTT.